The 4 T cell receptor beta chains given below trace back to one sample, sequenced in a study of neurological immune-mediated disorders (dated by TCRdb to the late 2010s). To prepare the library, 5' RACE was applied. The sequencer listed for this sample is Illumina HiSeq 2500. Starting from the raw public reads, TCRdb applied fastp trimming at Q25, assembled clones with MiXCR and retained in-frame beta chains. Rows are unified per CDR3 protein, each entry keeping the most common DNA and genes. The sample table shows nearly 60,000 distinct CDR3 sequences, and around 3.6% are seen once. The ten largest clonotypes hold about 3% of the sample. The sample comprised PBMCs. These receptors came from a woman aged 25 to 39 with multiple sclerosis.

This clonotype was observed many times. The chain is built from TRBV14 and TRBJ2-7; D is unclear. The CDR3 runs 13 residues. Germline lookup yields CDR1 SGHDN and CDR2 FVKESK. Trimming removed 4 bases from V and 1 base from J, with 8 bases in between. The CDR3 region has the DNA TGTGCCAGCAGCCCAGGATTTTCCTACGAGCAGTACTTC. Its protein product is CASSPGFSYEQYF.

This clonotype was detected ten times or more. This chain links TRBV11-2 with TRBJ2-3; TRBD1 matches at 8 bases. The germline CDR1 and CDR2 sequences are SGHAT and FQNNGV. V shed 5 bases and J 1 base; nucleotides not matched to a gene: 11. This CDR3 comprises 17 residues. The DNA for the CDR3 is TGTGCCAGCAGCATCTTCCCAGGGGGCGCTGGCACAGATACGCAGTATTTT. Its translation is CASSIFPGGAGTDTQYF.

The table lists this clonotype with many counts. J is TRBJ2-3 and V is TRBV6-5, with D maybe TRBD1 (6 bases). CDR3 length: 15 amino acids. Trimming stripped 0 bases from V and 10 bases from J, with 17 bases between. CDR1 is MNHEY and CDR2 is SVGAGI in the germline V gene. CDR3 nucleotides: TGTGCCAGCAGTTACTCGAGTCGCGGACAGAGCCCGCAGTATTTT. Its translation is CASSYSSRGQSPQYF.

The chain joins TRBV5-1 to TRBJ1-4; D gene uncertain. V lost 6 bases, J lost 0 bases, and 12 bases lay in between. The germline CDR1 and CDR2 sequences are SGHRS and YFSETQ. The CDR3 extends over 15 amino acids. CDR3 loop: CASTPAGATNEKLFF. The DNA of the CDR3 is TGCGCCAGCACGCCGGCAGGAGCAACTAATGAAAAACTGTTTTTT.